Listed here are 7 T cell receptor beta chains from one sample, sequenced in a study of PD-L1 blockade in urothelial cancer (dated by TCRdb to 2017 to 2019). In light of the paper, this sample's time point label describes: peripheral blood 6 weeks after treatment start. Receptor amplification or capture employed the immunoSEQ multiplex PCR assay. Held by TCRdb, this immuneACCESS table contains in-frame sequences only and omits some clones. Under half of the omission traces to an unresolved V gene where checked; the cause of the rest is unknown. Present in this sample are approximately 83,000 clones, around 78% of which were seen just once. The top ten hold approximately 8.4% of the sample. The sample consisted of PBMCs, taken around atezolizumab (anti-PD-L1) treatment. The receptors here all came from a man aged 65-85 years with urothelial cancer.

This clone was found a few times. The chain is built from TRBV7-3 and TRBJ2-1; 8 bases align to TRBD1. CDR3 length equals 16 residues. Looked up from germline, CDR1 is SGHTA and CDR2 is FQGTGA. J was trimmed by 0 bases and V by 5 bases; bases with no gene match: 6. CDR3 coding DNA: TGTGCCAGCAGCCGGACAGGGCTTAGCTCCTACAATGAGCAGTTCTTC. Amino acids: CASSRTGLSSYNEQFF.

As concerns this clone: At one boundary the junction diverges from the germline segment, which might be a read error. The chain uses TRBV19 and TRBJ2-6; 12 nucleotides align to TRBD2. Germline lookup yields CDR1 LNHDA and CDR2 SQIVND (reference sequence). The CDR3 length is 16 residues. The CDR3 DNA is TGCGGTACGGCTAGCGGGGGGGACTCTGGGGCCAACGTCCTGACTTTC. This translates into CGTASGGDSGANVLTF. Together with reference TRBV19 and TRBJ2-6, the CDR3 gives the full variable domain: DGGITQSPKYLFRKEGQNVTLSCEQNLNHDAMYWYRQDPGQGLRLIYYSQIVNDFQKGDIAEGYSVSREKKESFPLTVTSAQKNPTAFYLCGTASGGDSGANVLTFGAGSRLTVL.

The chain joins TRBV4-1 to TRBJ2-5, with TRBD2 matching over 12 bases. This CDR3 is 16 amino acids long. Trimming cost V 1 base and J 5 bases; bases outside gene matches: 5. Germline V gene sequence: CDR1 MGHRA, CDR2 YSYEKL. CDR3 sequence: CASSQGTSGTGETQYF. The CDR3 DNA sequence: TGCGCCAGCAGCCAAGGGACTAGCGGGACGGGTGAGACCCAGTACTTC.

This clone has just a few counts. The genes are TRBV7-9 and TRBJ1-1, with D possibly being TRBD1 (6 bases). Germline lookup yields CDR1 SEHNR and CDR2 FQNEAQ (reference sequence). Trimming removed 5 bases from V and 10 bases from J, with 14 bases in between. This CDR3 has 12 amino acids. CDR3 amino acids: CASSLDQGRAFF. The CDR3 DNA reads as TGTGCCAGCAGCCTTGACCAGGGGAGAGCTTTCTTT.

The chain employs TRBV5-1 and TRBJ2-2, with 10 bases that match TRBD1. CDR3 length: 16 residues. The V gene's germline CDR1 is SGHRS and CDR2 YFSETQ. The junction had 8 bases not matched to a gene; V was cut back by 4 bases and J by 5 bases. The CDR3 DNA is TGCGCCAGCAGCGTGACAGGGGGCTTGGGGACCGGGGAGCTGTTTTTT. Its protein is CASSVTGGLGTGELFF.

The chain links TRBV7-9 to TRBJ2-5; 9 bases are a match to TRBD1. There are 15 residues in the CDR3. CDR1 and CDR2 from the germline V gene are SEHNR and FQNEAQ (reference sequence). The trim removed 1 base at V and 4 bases at J, leaving 4 bases unmatched. The CDR3 spells CASSLGGTGTETQYF. The CDR3 DNA reads TGTGCCAGCAGCTTAGGAGGGACAGGGACAGAGACCCAGTACTTC.

This chain's CDR3 is CASSFSGSSTDTQYF. Written as DNA, the CDR3 is TGTGCCAGCAGCTTTAGCGGGTCTAGCACAGATACGCAGTATTTT. The chain combines TRBV13 with TRBJ2-3; 7 bases agree with TRBD2. Germline-derived CDR1 and CDR2 are PRHDT and FYEKMQ (reference sequence). The J segment lost 0 bases and the V segment lost 3 bases, leaving 3 bases of the junction unmatched. The CDR3 length is 15 residues.